What follows describes a single T cell receptor beta chain. Its antigen is as yet unknown. Per the original methods: Junction-only sequences without quality scores were provided by ImmunoSEQ, so filtering was different. Sequencing was performed with immunoSEQ multiplex PCR; in TCRdb, only in-frame clones are kept and a portion is missing. V and J calls and clone size are copied from that table; D and trimming were computed from the DNA. The sample gives around 2,000,000 clones, approximately 95% of which show up once; 0.9% to 1.5% is in the top ten. Naive CD8 isolation took CD45RO-negative cells positively selected for CCR7 and excluded terminally differentiated effector memory CD45RA+ cells. This sample was included in a study of shared clonotypes between healthy human individuals. Points from the study as a whole: Generally, naive subsets came out with larger estimated richness than memory subsets.

Germline CDR1 is SGHTA and CDR2 is FQGTGA. The CDR3 has 13 amino acids. Deletions cut 3 bases from V and 5 bases from J, with 10 bases between. The sequenced sample consisted of naive CD8+ T cells sorted from blood. This sequence originates from a man younger than 35 in good health. The J gene is TRBJ2-5, the V gene TRBV7-3; tentatively, D is TRBD1 (6 bases). The chain's CDR3 is CASSFRGFETQYF. CDR3 sequence (DNA): TGTGCCAGCAGCTTTAGGGGGTTTGAGACCCAGTACTTC.